This T cell receptor (beta chain) was identified in a study of regulatory T cells in long-lasting Graves disease. Overall study: Persistent cases took antithyroid drugs over 5 years and stayed TSH receptor antibody positive. Notes on the study in general: TCR diversity was lower in persistent Graves' patients (versus newly diagnosed ones).

Both iRepertoire HTBI primers and Arm-PCR of CDR3 regions were used to build the TCR beta libraries. TCRdb re-called the multiplex PCR reads with MiXCR, one entry per CDR3 protein. This table has some 430,000 distinct CDR3 sequences, roughly 21% appearing once. Time point given: persistent/refractory GD, antithyroid drugs over 5 years with positive TRAb. PBMCs provided the RNA from which the TCR library was made. Under American Thyroid Association guidelines, Graves' disease was diagnosed. Worth noting for this clonotype: Antigen specificity is unknown.

Trimming took 5 bases from V and 8 from J; bases not matched to a gene: 5. Germline V lookup: CDR1 LNHDA, CDR2 SQIVND (reference sequence). The length of the CDR3 is 13 residues. The sample consisted of peripheral blood mononuclear cells (PBMCs), taken when the disease was refractory, from a patient treated with antithyroid drugs. The chain links TRBV19 to TRBJ2-4; TRBD1 aligns across 8 bases. The clonotype originates from a female donor with Graves disease. The CDR3 coding sequence is TGTGCCAGTAGTCCGGGACAGGTCGACATTCAGTACTTC. As protein: CASSPGQVDIQYF.